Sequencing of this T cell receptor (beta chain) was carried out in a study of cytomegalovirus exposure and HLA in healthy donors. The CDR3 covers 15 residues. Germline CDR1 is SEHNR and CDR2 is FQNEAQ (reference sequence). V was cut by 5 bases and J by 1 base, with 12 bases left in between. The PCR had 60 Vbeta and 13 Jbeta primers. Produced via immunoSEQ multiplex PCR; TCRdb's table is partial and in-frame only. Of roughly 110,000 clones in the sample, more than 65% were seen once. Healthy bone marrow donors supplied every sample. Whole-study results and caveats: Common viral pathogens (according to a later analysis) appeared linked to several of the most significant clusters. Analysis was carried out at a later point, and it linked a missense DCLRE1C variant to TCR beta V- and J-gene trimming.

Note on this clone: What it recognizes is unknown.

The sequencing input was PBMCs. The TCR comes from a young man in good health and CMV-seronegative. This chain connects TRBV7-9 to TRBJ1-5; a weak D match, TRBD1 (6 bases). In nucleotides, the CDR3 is TGTGCCAGCAGCCTACAGGGAGCAAGCAATCAGCCCCAGCATTTT. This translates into CASSLQGASNQPQHF.